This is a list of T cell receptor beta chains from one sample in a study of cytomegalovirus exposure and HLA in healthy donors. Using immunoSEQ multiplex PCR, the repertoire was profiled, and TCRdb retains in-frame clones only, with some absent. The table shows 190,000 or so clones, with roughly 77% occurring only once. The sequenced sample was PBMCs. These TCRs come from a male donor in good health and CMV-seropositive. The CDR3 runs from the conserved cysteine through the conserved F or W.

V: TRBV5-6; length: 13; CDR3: CASSATQGSEQYF
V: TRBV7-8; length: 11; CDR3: CASSPTYEQYF
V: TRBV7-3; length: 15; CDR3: CASSLGLAETGELFF
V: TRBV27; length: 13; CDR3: CASSPGSNQPQHF
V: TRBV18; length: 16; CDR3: CASSPPGGETRETQYF
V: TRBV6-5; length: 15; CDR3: CASRETLDSNYGYTF
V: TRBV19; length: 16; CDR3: CASRDSGTGLPSGYTF
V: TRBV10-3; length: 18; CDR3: CALSQDRGQRISGNTIYF
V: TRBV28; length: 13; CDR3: CASSLDRVEGYTF
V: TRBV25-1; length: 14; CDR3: CASSDAGSGTEAFF
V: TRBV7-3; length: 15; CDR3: CASSEGAATNEKLFF
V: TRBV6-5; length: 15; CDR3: CASSSGTGINEKLFF
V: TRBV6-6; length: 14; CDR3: CASSYIQGDTEAFF
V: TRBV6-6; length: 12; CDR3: CASSSLLVEQYF
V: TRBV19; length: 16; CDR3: CASSIVGLQNTGELFF
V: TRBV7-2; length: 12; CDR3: CASSLRDRGQYF
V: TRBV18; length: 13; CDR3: CASSPVGEGTQYF
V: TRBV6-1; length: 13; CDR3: CASSEEGYYGYTF
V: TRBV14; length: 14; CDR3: CASSRGQQNTEAFF
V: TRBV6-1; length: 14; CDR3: CASRETGGSTEAFF
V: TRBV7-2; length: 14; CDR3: CASSFGSGQETQYF
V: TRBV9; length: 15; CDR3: CASSDRGSSGNTIYF
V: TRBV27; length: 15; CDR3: CASSLYSSGRYEQYF
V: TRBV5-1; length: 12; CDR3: CASSLRDRGTFF
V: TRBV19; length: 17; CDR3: CASSIRRGPSLNSPLHF
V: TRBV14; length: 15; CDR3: CASSRGQGYSPAQYF
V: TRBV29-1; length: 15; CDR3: CSVPHAYATYNEQFF
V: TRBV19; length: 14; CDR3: CASSKYREVTEAFF
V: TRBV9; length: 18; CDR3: CASSEPTGGGGVRDTQYF
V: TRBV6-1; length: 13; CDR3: CASRGPKVYEQYF
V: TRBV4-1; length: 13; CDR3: CASSAQGTDTQYF
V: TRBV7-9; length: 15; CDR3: CASSLARGSTDTQYF
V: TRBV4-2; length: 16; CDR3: CASSQVEGEPNSPLHF
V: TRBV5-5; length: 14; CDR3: CASSSGHLNTEAFF
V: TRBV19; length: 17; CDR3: CASSTELQVEGVAGYTF
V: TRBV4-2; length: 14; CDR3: CASSQAISTDTQYF
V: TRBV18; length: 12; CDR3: CASSPVDYGYTF
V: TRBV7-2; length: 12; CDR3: CASSFSPQEQFF
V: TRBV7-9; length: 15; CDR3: CASSSPGGQYNEQFF
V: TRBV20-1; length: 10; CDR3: CSALNEKLFF
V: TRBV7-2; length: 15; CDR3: CASSLTRDISYEQYF
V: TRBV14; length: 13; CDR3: CASSLTIGGELFF
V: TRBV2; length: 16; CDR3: CASSSPGQGMNTEAFF
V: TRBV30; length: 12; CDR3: CAWSDYTGELFF
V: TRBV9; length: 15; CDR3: CASSFRTGGYYGYTF
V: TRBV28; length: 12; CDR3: CASSFPGDEQYF
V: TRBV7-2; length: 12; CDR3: CASSPSGSGQYF
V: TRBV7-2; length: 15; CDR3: CASSLGLGWRAGYTF
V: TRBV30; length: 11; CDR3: CAWTAQWRQYF